The 3 T cell receptor beta chains given below trace back to one sample, sequenced in a study of Ad26.COV2.S vaccination and SARS-CoV-2 variants. Treatment indicated: around 19 received Ad26.COV2.S at low or high dose, single or two shots; five or six received placebo; per-sample allocation not given. Repertoires come from day 63 after the first vaccine or placebo injection. Profiled with immunoSEQ multiplex PCR; TCRdb holds only in-frame clones, not every one. Of some 450,000 clones in the sample, roughly 88% were seen once. The sample here was peripheral blood, taken in a trial of Ad26.COV2.S vaccine versus placebo. The origin of the receptors is a person between 18 and 60 years old who received the Ad26.COV2.S COVID-19 vaccine or a placebo.

The chain couples TRBV15 to TRBJ2-1, with D possibly matching TRBD2 (6 bases). The CDR3 runs 13 residues. Trimming cost V 9 bases and J 10 bases, with 19 bases left between them. The germline V gene encodes CDR1 LNHNV and CDR2 YYDKDF (reference sequence). Here the CDR3 reads CATRAPGGGEQFF. CDR3 DNA sequence: TGTGCCACTCGGGCGCCTGGCGGAGGGGAGCAGTTCTTC.

This clone was counted a single time. The genes are TRBV19 and TRBJ2-2, with 8 bases fitting TRBD2. This CDR3 is 14 amino acids long. Germline V CDR1 and CDR2: LNHDA, SQIVND (reference sequence). Germline trimming cut 5 bases from V and 3 bases from J; bases unmatched to any gene: 2. Here the CDR3 DNA reads TGTGCCAGTAGTGCGGGACTAGACACCGGGGAGCTGTTTTTT. Amino acids: CASSAGLDTGELFF.

Remarks on this clone: A junction end diverges from the germline sequence, so it may reflect a read error. V is TRBV4-3 and J is TRBJ2-5; 10 nucleotides agree with TRBD2. Germline CDR1 reads LGHNA; CDR2 reads YSLEER. The CDR3 loop spans 17 amino acids. The CDR3 reads CTSSQDHQSGRAETQYF. CDR3 nucleotide sequence: TGCACCAGCAGCCAAGATCATCAAAGCGGGAGGGCGGAGACCCAGTACTTC.